This TCR beta chain appears in the sequencing data of a study of beta chain features in type 1 diabetes. Sequenced material consisted of expressed TCRB transcripts (all of the isolated RNA was reverse transcribed). Sequencing was performed with immunoSEQ multiplex PCR; in TCRdb, only in-frame clones are kept and a portion is missing. In the table there are about 220,000 clones, approximately 11% of which are singletons. V was trimmed by 2 bases and J by 0 bases, leaving 15 bases between them. The CDR3 spans 17 residues. Germline V gene lookup returns CDR1 MDHEN and CDR2 SYDVKM. The source of this sequence is a man aged 18 to 30 in good health. The source material was central memory CD4+ T cells from blood. J is TRBJ2-3 and V is TRBV28, with D unresolved. DNA of the CDR3: TGTGCCAGCAGTTTACCGAGCTTCGGCTCTAGCACAGATACGCAGTATTTT. Its translation is CASSLPSFGSSTDTQYF.